The sequence of this TCR beta chain was determined in a study of vaccination effects on CD4 cells after COVID-19. TCRdb keeps only in-frame clones here, not all; method: immunoSEQ multiplex PCR. The sample consists of 60,000 to 85,000 clones, 70% to 85% of them appearing once. Findings and caveats of the study: Clones induced by infection and by vaccine showed marked clonal contraction late after vaccination.

Only a few counts were recorded for this clone. The antigen remains unidentified. Expansion of antigen-specific CD4+ T cells with viral peptide pools was carried out by the ViraFEST assay before sequencing. Once cultured for more than nine days, the cells underwent separation to obtain CD4+ T cells. Two doses of BNT162b2 or mRNA-1273 vaccine were administered to participants. This material consisted of CD4+ T cells from PBMCs cultured with HCoV-229E spike peptides, taken after COVID-19 vaccination. The sequence came from a human donor who received a COVID-19 vaccine.

The DNA of the CDR3 is TGTGCCAGCAGCTTGCTTCCAGGGGGCGGTAACTATGGCTACACCTTC. Its protein product is CASSLLPGGGNYGYTF. J is TRBJ1-2 and V is TRBV5-5; 8 nucleotides line up with TRBD1. The CDR3 contains 16 residues. V dropped 1 base and J dropped 1; count of bases not matched to a gene: 6. Germline lookup yields CDR1 SGHKS and CDR2 YYEKEE (reference sequence).